The 17 T cell receptor beta chains below all came from one sample that was sequenced in a study of CD8 T cells in Susac syndrome. After extraction with the RNeasy kit, about 0.45 to 1 ug of the RNA was reverse transcribed using random hexamers. From the immunoSEQ multiplex PCR reads, TCRdb called clonotypes with MiXCR, one entry per CDR3 protein. This repertoire shows more than 150,000 distinct CDR3 sequences, around 95% found once; its top ten account for 0.14% to 0.15%. Source material: CD8+ T cells from PBMCs. These receptors came from a human donor with multiple sclerosis.

The rearrangement joins TRBV7-9 to TRBJ2-5; D might be TRBD2 (6 bases). Trimming shortened V by 4 bases and J by 3 bases, and 12 bases separated the two germline ends. The V gene's germline CDR1 is SEHNR and CDR2 FQNEAQ (reference sequence). This CDR3 is built from 14 residues. The CDR3 is CASSSGLIKETQYF. The CDR3 nucleotides read TGTGCCAGCAGCTCGGGACTGATAAAAGAGACCCAGTACTTC.

V is TRBV7-9 and J is TRBJ2-2, with D perhaps matching TRBD1 (6 bases). The CDR3 contains 14 residues. The germline V and J ends were trimmed by 3 bases and 8 bases, with 13 bases remaining between them. Germline V gene data show CDR1 as SEHNR and CDR2 as FQNEAQ (reference sequence). The CDR3 loop is CASSLLQGEGELFF. The CDR3 DNA reads TGTGCCAGCAGCTTGCTACAGGGCGAAGGGGAGCTGTTTTTT.

The V gene is TRBV15, the J gene TRBJ2-1; D may correspond to TRBD1 or TRBD2 (5 bases each). Trimming shortened V by 4 bases and J by 4 bases, and 20 bases separated the two germline ends. The V gene's germline CDR1 is LNHNV and CDR2 YYDKDF (reference sequence). The CDR3 has 17 amino acids. The CDR3 loop reads CATSTILRGAGYNEQFF. CDR3 DNA: TGTGCCACCAGCACAATCCTACGAGGGGCAGGGTACAATGAGCAGTTCTTC.

The chain employs TRBV29-1 and TRBJ1-1; no definite D call. Trimming stripped 6 bases from V and 2 bases from J, with 13 bases between. The CDR3 runs 13 residues. The germline gives CDR1 SQVTM, CDR2 ANQGSEA. CDR3: CSVGTGSNTEAFF. The CDR3 nucleotides are TGCAGCGTCGGCACGGGCTCCAACACTGAAGCTTTCTTT. The full variable domain, rest sourced from reference TRBV29-1 and TRBJ1-1, is SAVISQKPSRDICQRGTSLTIQCQVDSQVTMMFWYRQQPGQSLTLIATANQGSEATYESGFVIDKFPISRPNLTFSTLTVSNMSPEDSSIYLCSVGTGSNTEAFFGQGTRLTVV.

This clonotype was seen once. V usage is TRBV5-1 and J usage is TRBJ2-1; 10 bases fit TRBD1. V lost 3 bases to trimming and J lost 5 bases; unmatched junction nucleotides: 8. This CDR3 is 16 amino acids long. CDR1 SGHRS and CDR2 YFSETQ come from the germline V gene. The CDR3 loop reads CASSSTLGTGDNEQFF. CDR3 sequence (DNA): TGCGCCAGCAGCTCCACTCTCGGGACAGGGGACAATGAGCAGTTCTTC.

The chain links TRBV12-5 to TRBJ1-5; no clear D gene. The ends were cut back, 2 bases at V and 3 bases at J, with 8 bases in the middle. CDR3 length: 14 residues. Germline CDR1 and CDR2: LGHNT and FRNRAP. The CDR3 nucleotides are TGTGCTAGTGGTTTGTCCAGCTACAATCAGCCCCAGCATTTT. This sequence encodes CASGLSSYNQPQHF. The whole variable domain, filled in from reference TRBV12-5 and TRBJ1-5, reads DARVTQTPRHKVTEMGQEVTMRCQPILGHNTVFWYRQTMMQGLELLAYFRNRAPLDDSGMPKDRFSAEMPDATLATLKIQPSEPRDSAVYFCASGLSSYNQPQHFGDGTRLSIL.

The chain recombines TRBV7-3 with TRBJ2-3; 11 bases line up with TRBD2. In germline, CDR1 is SGHTA, CDR2 FQGTGA. The CDR3 is 16 residues long. Trimming cost V 4 bases and J 3 bases; bases outside gene matches: 6. The chain's CDR3 is CASSSIAGGPTDTQYF. As DNA, the CDR3 is TGTGCCAGCAGCTCCATAGCGGGGGGGCCAACAGATACGCAGTATTTT. Based on the CDR3 plus reference TRBV7-3 and TRBJ2-3, the full variable domain is GAGVSQTPSNKVTEKGKYVELRCDPISGHTALYWYRQSLGQGPEFLIYFQGTGAADDSGLPNDRFFAVRPEGSVSTLKIQRTERGDSAVYLCASSSIAGGPTDTQYFGPGTRLTVL.

The V gene is TRBV2, the J gene TRBJ2-5; a weak D match, TRBD1 (5 bases). CDR3 length: 14 residues. Germline V CDR1 and CDR2: SNHLY, FYNNEI. V was shortened by 6 bases and J by 3 bases, with 14 bases between the two germline ends. The DNA of the CDR3 is TGTGCCAGCAGAACAGGACAATTTGAAGAGACCCAGTACTTC. This encodes CASRTGQFEETQYF.

The chain is built from TRBV20-1 and TRBJ2-1, with 16 bases fitting TRBD2. This CDR3 spans 17 amino acids. From germline, CDR1 is DFQATT and CDR2 SNEGSKA (reference sequence). The CDR3 protein is CSFGTSGGAVVYNEQFF. The CDR3 region has the DNA TGCAGCTTCGGGACTAGCGGGGGGGCGGTGGTCTACAATGAGCAGTTCTTC.

The chain employs TRBV7-9 and TRBJ2-1, with TRBD2 matching 9 bases. V lost 5 bases, J lost 8 bases, and 19 bases stayed unmatched. CDR1 and CDR2 from the germline V gene are SEHNR and FQNEAQ (reference sequence). This CDR3 contains 18 residues. CDR3 region: CASSVPGDHGTSIDEQFF. The CDR3 nucleotides read TGTGCCAGCAGCGTCCCGGGGGACCACGGGACTAGCATCGATGAGCAGTTCTTC. The variable domain in full, completed from reference TRBV7-9 and TRBJ2-1, reads DTGVSQNPRHKITKRGQNVTFRCDPISEHNRLYWYRQTLGQGPEFLTYFQNEAQLEKSRLLSDRFSAERPKGSFSTLEIQRTEQGDSAMYLCASSVPGDHGTSIDEQFFGPGTRLTVL.

The CDR3 DNA reads TGCAGTGGAGACAGGGCCGGCTCCTACGAGCAGTACTTC. Translation: CSGDRAGSYEQYF. This chain uses TRBV20-1 with TRBJ2-7; 7 nucleotides line up with TRBD1. Looked up from germline, CDR1 is DFQATT and CDR2 is SNEGSKA (reference sequence). This CDR3 is built from 13 residues. Trimming cost V 7 bases and J 0 bases; bases outside gene matches: 6.

V gene TRBV6-1 combines with J gene TRBJ2-6, with 7 bases identical to TRBD2. V shed 6 bases, J shed 0 bases, and the junction held 11 bases outside the gene matches. The CDR3 has 18 amino acids. Germline CDR1 reads MNHNS; CDR2 reads SASEGT. The DNA for the CDR3 is TGTGCCAGCAGCCCCTCGGCGGGGGACCCCTCTGGGGCCAACGTCCTGACTTTC. This encodes CASSPSAGDPSGANVLTF.

The chain employs TRBV9 and TRBJ1-2; D remains unclear. Trimming removed 1 base from V and 1 base from J, with 14 bases in between. The CDR3 sequence is 16 residues long. Germline V gene sequence: CDR1 SGDLS, CDR2 YYNGEE. The CDR3 sequence is CASSVSERPLNYGYTF. CDR3 DNA: TGTGCCAGCAGCGTATCCGAGAGGCCCCTTAACTATGGCTACACCTTC.

This sequence joins TRBV30 and TRBJ2-3, with a weak D call TRBD2 (6 bases). The CDR3 length is 13 residues. Germline values: CDR1 GTSNPN, CDR2 SVGIG (reference sequence). Trimming cost V 3 bases and J 0 bases, with 7 bases left between them. CDR3 nucleotide sequence: TGTGCCTGGAGGGGACTCAGCACAGATACGCAGTATTTT. Translation: CAWRGLSTDTQYF.

V and J are TRBV3-1 and TRBJ2-1; perhaps TRBD2 as D (6 bases). Germline V gene data show CDR1 as LGHDT and CDR2 as YNNKEL (reference sequence). Trimming stripped 5 bases from V and 2 bases from J, with 13 bases between. The length of the CDR3 is 15 residues. The CDR3 here is CASSLGGSAYNEQFF. CDR3 sequence (DNA): TGTGCCAGCAGCTTGGGGGGTTCGGCCTACAATGAGCAGTTCTTC.

Only one count was recorded for this clonotype. The chain combines TRBV29-1 with TRBJ2-7, with unresolved D. Germline V gene data show CDR1 as SQVTM and CDR2 as ANQGSEA. V was trimmed by 0 bases and J by 0 bases, leaving 9 bases between them. This CDR3 region has 14 residues. The CDR3 region is CSVEEVGTSYEQYF. The CDR3 DNA reads TGCAGCGTTGAAGAAGTAGGTACCTCCTACGAGCAGTACTTC.

This chain joins TRBV25-1 and TRBJ2-7; D might be TRBD2 (6 bases). This CDR3 is built from 11 residues. Germline V gene lookup returns CDR1 MGHDK and CDR2 SYGVNS. The germline V and J ends were trimmed by 6 bases and 5 bases, with 8 bases remaining between them. The DNA for the CDR3 is TGTGCCAGCAGGGCGGGGAACGAGCAGTACTTC. Amino acid sequence: CASRAGNEQYF.